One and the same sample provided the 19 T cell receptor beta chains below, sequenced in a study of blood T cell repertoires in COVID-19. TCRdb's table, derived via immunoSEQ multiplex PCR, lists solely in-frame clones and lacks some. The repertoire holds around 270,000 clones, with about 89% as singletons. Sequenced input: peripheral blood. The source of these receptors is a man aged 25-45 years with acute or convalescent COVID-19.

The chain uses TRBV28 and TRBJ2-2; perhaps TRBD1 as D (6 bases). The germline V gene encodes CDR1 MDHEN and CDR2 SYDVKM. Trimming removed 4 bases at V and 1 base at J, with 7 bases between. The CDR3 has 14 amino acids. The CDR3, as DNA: TGTGCCAGCAGTTCGACAGGGAACACCGGGGAGCTGTTTTTT. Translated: CASSSTGNTGELFF.

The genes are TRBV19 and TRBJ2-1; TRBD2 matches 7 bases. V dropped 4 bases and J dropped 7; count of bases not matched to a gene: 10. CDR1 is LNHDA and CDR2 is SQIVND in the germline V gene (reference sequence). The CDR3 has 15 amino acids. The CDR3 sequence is CASSTRGEGGNEQFF. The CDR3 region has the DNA TGTGCCAGTAGTACCCGGGGGGAGGGAGGGAATGAGCAGTTCTTC.

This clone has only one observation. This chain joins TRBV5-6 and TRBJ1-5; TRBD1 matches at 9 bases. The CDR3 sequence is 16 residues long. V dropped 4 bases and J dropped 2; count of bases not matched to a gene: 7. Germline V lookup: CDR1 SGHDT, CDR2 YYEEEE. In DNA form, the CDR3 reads TGTGCCAGCAGCAGCGGGACAGGGAGGGGCAATCAGCCCCAGCATTTT. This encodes CASSSGTGRGNQPQHF. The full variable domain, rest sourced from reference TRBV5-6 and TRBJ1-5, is DAGVTQSPTHLIKTRGQQVTLRCSPKSGHDTVSWYQQALGQGPQFIFQYYEEEERQRGNFPDRFSGHQFPNYSSELNVNALLLGDSALYLCASSSGTGRGNQPQHFGDGTRLSIL.

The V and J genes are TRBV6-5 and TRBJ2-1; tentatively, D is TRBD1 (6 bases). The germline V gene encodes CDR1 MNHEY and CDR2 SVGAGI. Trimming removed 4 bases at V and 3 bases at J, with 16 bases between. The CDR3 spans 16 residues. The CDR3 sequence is CASSSRVRGYYNEQFF. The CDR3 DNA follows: TGTGCCAGCAGTTCCCGGGTGAGGGGGTACTACAATGAGCAGTTCTTC.

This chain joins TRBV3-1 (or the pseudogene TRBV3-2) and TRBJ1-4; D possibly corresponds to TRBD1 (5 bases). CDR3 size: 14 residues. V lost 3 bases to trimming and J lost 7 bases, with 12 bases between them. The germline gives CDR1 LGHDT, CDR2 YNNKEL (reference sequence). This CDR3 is CASSQQGMGEKLFF. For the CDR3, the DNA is TGTGCCAGCAGCCAGCAGGGAATGGGTGAAAAACTGTTTTTT.

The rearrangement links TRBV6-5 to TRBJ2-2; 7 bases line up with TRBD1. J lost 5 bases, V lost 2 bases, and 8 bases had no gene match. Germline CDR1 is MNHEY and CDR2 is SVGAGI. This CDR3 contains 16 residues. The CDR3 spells CASSYTRTGQTGELFF. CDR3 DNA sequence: TGTGCCAGCAGTTACACCAGGACAGGCCAGACCGGGGAGCTGTTTTTT.

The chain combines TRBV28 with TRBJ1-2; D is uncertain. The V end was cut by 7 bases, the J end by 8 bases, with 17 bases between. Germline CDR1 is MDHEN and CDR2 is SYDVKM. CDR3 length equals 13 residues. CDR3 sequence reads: CASISTGRRGYTF. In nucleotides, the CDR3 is TGTGCCAGCATCTCGACGGGGAGGCGAGGCTACACCTTC.

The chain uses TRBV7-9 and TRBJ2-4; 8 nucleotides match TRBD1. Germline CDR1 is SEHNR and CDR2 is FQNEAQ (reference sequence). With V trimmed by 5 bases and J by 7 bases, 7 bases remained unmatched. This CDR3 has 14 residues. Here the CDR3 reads CASSHADRVNIQYF. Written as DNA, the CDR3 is TGTGCCAGCAGCCATGCGGACAGGGTGAACATTCAGTACTTC.

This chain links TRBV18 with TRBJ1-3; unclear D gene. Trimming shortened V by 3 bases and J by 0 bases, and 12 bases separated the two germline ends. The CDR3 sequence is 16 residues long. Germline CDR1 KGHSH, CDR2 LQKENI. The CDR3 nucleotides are TGTGCCAGCTCACCGTACGGGAGCGACTCTGGAAACACCATATATTTT. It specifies CASSPYGSDSGNTIYF.

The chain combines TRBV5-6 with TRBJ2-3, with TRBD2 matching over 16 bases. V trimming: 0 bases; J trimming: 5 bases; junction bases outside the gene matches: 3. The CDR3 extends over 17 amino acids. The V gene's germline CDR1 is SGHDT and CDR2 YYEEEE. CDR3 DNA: TGTGCCAGCAGCTTGGCGGGACTAGCGGGGGGGAAAGATACGCAGTATTTT. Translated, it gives CASSLAGLAGGKDTQYF.

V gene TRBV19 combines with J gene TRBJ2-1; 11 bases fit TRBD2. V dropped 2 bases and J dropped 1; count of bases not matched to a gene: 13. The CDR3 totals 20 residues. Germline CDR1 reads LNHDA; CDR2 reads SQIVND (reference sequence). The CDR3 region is CASSIRASGRPPRSYNEQFF. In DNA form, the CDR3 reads TGTGCCAGTAGTATAAGAGCTAGCGGGAGGCCCCCTCGATCCTACAATGAGCAGTTCTTC.

The CDR3 DNA is TGTGCCAGCAGCTATGGGAGGTCGAGTGAAAAACTGTTTTTT. Encoded protein: CASSYGRSSEKLFF. The chain joins TRBV7-9 to TRBJ1-4, with unresolved D. V shed 4 bases and J shed 7 bases, with 13 bases lying between them. CDR1 SEHNR and CDR2 FQNEAQ come from the germline V gene (reference sequence). This CDR3 contains 14 residues.

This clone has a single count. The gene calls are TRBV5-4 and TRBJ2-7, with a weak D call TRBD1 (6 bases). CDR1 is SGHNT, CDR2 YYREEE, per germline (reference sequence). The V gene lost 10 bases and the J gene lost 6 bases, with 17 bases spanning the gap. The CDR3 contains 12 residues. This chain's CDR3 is CAGAGARGEQYF. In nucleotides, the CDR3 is TGTGCCGGGGCAGGGGCCCGCGGCGAGCAGTACTTC.

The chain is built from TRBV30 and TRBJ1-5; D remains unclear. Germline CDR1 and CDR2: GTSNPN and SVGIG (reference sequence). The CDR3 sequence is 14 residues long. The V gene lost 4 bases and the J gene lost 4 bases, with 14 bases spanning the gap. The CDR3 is CAWTVGRGNQPQHF. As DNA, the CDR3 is TGTGCCTGGACTGTTGGGAGAGGGAATCAGCCCCAGCATTTT.

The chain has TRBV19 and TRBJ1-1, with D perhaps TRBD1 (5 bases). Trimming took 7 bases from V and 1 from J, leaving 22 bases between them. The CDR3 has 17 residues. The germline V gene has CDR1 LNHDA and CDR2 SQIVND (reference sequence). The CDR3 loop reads CASTNLAGFGGNTEAFF. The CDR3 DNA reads TGTGCCAGTACCAACCTGGCGGGGTTTGGGGGGAACACTGAAGCTTTCTTT. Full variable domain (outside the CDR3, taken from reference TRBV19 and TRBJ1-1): DGGITQSPKYLFRKEGQNVTLSCEQNLNHDAMYWYRQDPGQGLRLIYYSQIVNDFQKGDIAEGYSVSREKKESFPLTVTSAQKNPTAFYLCASTNLAGFGGNTEAFFGQGTRLTVV.

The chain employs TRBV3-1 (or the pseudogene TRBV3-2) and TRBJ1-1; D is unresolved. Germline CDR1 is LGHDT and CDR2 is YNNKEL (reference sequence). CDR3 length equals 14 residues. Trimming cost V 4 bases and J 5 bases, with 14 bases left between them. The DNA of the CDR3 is TGTGCCAGCAGCCTTCGAGCGGGCGGGACTGAAGCTTTCTTT. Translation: CASSLRAGGTEAFF.

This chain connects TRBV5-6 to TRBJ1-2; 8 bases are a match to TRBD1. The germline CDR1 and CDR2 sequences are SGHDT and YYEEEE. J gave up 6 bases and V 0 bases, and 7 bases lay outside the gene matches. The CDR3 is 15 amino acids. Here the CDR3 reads CASSLVGTGSDGYTF. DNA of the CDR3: TGTGCCAGCAGCTTGGTAGGGACAGGCAGCGATGGCTACACCTTC.

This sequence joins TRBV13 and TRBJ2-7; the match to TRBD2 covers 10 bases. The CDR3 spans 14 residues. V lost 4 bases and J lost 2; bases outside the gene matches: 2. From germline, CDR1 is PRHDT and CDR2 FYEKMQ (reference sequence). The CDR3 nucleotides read TGTGCCAGCAGCTCAGCGGGGGGGGCCTACGAGCAGTACTTC. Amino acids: CASSSAGGAYEQYF.

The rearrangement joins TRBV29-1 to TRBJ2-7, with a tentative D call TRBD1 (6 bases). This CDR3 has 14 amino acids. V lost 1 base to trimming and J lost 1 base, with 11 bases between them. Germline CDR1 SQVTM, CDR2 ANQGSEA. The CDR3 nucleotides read TGCAGCGTTGAAGTCCAGGGGAAATCCTACGAGCAGTACTTC. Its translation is CSVEVQGKSYEQYF.